The present TCR beta chain was sequenced within a study of shared clonotypes between healthy human individuals. The data were produced by immunoSEQ multiplex PCR, yet TCRdb's version contains in-frame clones alone and is incomplete. Of around 650,000 clones in the sample, approximately 96% were seen once. Per the germline V gene, CDR1 is SGDLS and CDR2 is YYNGEE. With 3 bases clipped from V and 6 bases from J, the junction kept 3 bases outside the gene matches. The CDR3 has 15 amino acids. Naive CD8 cells were CD45RO-negative, positively selected for CCR7, excluding terminally differentiated effector memory CD45RA+ cells.

The source of this sequence is a woman aged 30 to 39 in good health. The material sequenced was naive CD8+ T cells sorted from blood. V and J are TRBV9 and TRBJ2-1, with 13 nucleotides matching TRBD2. The CDR3, as DNA: TGTGCCAGCAGCGCGGGGACTAGCGGGGCCAATGAGCAGTTCTTC. Protein product: CASSAGTSGANEQFF.